These T cell receptor beta chains were read from a single sample in a study of CD4 T cells in relation to SARS-CoV-2 and coronaviruses. Repertoires were generated with immunoSEQ multiplex PCR, while TCRdb's copy carries only in-frame clones and drops some. The sample lists more than 35,000 clones; roughly 80% were seen once. The antigens of these receptors remain unknown. The source material was memory CD4+ T cells from PBMCs, cultured in vitro. The receptors here all came from an adult with COVID-19. Each CDR3 is given with its conserved first and last residue. Each record gives: V gene, clone size, J gene, CDR3 length, D gene, CDR3 DNA, CDR3 protein. D genes are given only for firm matches. For some rows the clone size is stated as once, few or many, or as a class when expanded; others skip it.

V gene: TRBV25-1; clone size: NA; J gene: TRBJ1-2; CDR3 length: 12; D gene: NA; CDR3 DNA: TGTGCCAGCAGGTCCCAGGTCTATGGCTACACCTTC; CDR3 protein: CASRSQVYGYTF
V gene: TRBV18; clone size: NA; J gene: TRBJ1-6; CDR3 length: 17; D gene: NA; CDR3 DNA: TGTGCCAGCTCACCACGCGAATATGGGGCCTATAATTCACCCCTCCACTTT; CDR3 protein: CASSPREYGAYNSPLHF
V gene: TRBV11-2; clone size: NA; J gene: TRBJ2-5; CDR3 length: 14; D gene: NA; CDR3 DNA: TGTGCCAGCAGCTTAGGGTTGGAGCAAGAGACCCAGTACTTC; CDR3 protein: CASSLGLEQETQYF
V gene: TRBV27; clone size: NA; J gene: TRBJ1-2; CDR3 length: 13; D gene: NA; CDR3 DNA: TGTGCCAGCAGTTTCCACCGTTTCTATGGCTACACCTTC; CDR3 protein: CASSFHRFYGYTF
V gene: TRBV11-1; clone size: NA; J gene: TRBJ2-2; CDR3 length: 14; D gene: NA; CDR3 DNA: TGTGCCAGCAGCACCGGGAGAGGGAGCGGGGAGCTGTTTTTT; CDR3 protein: CASSTGRGSGELFF
V gene: TRBV7-2; clone size: NA; J gene: TRBJ2-2; CDR3 length: 13; D gene: NA; CDR3 DNA: TGTGCCAGCAGCTCGGGAGTACCCGGGGAGCTGTTTTTT; CDR3 protein: CASSSGVPGELFF
V gene: TRBV19; clone size: NA; J gene: TRBJ2-1; CDR3 length: 20; D gene: TRBD1; CDR3 DNA: TGTGCCAGTGGGGGACCAAGGACAGGGGGTTCACCCGGGTCCTACAATGAGCAGTTCTTC; CDR3 protein: CASGGPRTGGSPGSYNEQFF
V gene: TRBV6-6; clone size: NA; J gene: TRBJ1-2; CDR3 length: 13; D gene: NA; CDR3 DNA: TGTGCCAGCAGTTACACAGCTAACTATGGCTACACCTTC; CDR3 protein: CASSYTANYGYTF
V gene: TRBV6-2/TRBV6-3; clone size: NA; J gene: TRBJ2-2; CDR3 length: 14; D gene: NA; CDR3 DNA: TGTGCCAGCAGTTCAGAAAGGGGGACCGGGGAGCTGTTTTTT; CDR3 protein: CASSSERGTGELFF
V gene: TRBV7-3; clone size: NA; J gene: TRBJ2-5; CDR3 length: 16; D gene: TRBD2; CDR3 DNA: TGTGCCAGCAGCCAAACCGGGACTAGCGGGCAAGAGACCCAGTACTTC; CDR3 protein: CASSQTGTSGQETQYF
V gene: TRBV10-3; clone size: NA; J gene: TRBJ1-2; CDR3 length: 14; D gene: TRBD1; CDR3 DNA: TGTGCCATCAGGGGGACAGGGGAAACCTCTGGCTACACCTTC; CDR3 protein: CAIRGTGETSGYTF
V gene: TRBV27; clone size: NA; J gene: TRBJ2-5; CDR3 length: 15; D gene: TRBD2; CDR3 DNA: TGTGCCAGCAGGGACCGACTAGCGGGACAAGAGACCCAGTACTTC; CDR3 protein: CASRDRLAGQETQYF
V gene: TRBV7-9; clone size: NA; J gene: TRBJ2-7; CDR3 length: 14; D gene: TRBD1; CDR3 DNA: TGTGCCAGCAGCTTAGCCGGGACAGGCTACGAGCAGTACTTC; CDR3 protein: CASSLAGTGYEQYF
V gene: TRBV3-1/TRBV3-2; clone size: NA; J gene: TRBJ2-2; CDR3 length: 13; D gene: NA; CDR3 DNA: TGTGCCAGCAGCCAAGGTACTACCGGGGAGCTGTTTTTT; CDR3 protein: CASSQGTTGELFF
V gene: TRBV15; clone size: NA; J gene: TRBJ2-1; CDR3 length: 15; D gene: NA; CDR3 DNA: TGTGCCACCAGCAGAATAGGGGGAAGGCTCAATGAGCAGTTCTTC; CDR3 protein: CATSRIGGRLNEQFF
V gene: TRBV18; clone size: few; J gene: TRBJ1-2; CDR3 length: 15; D gene: NA; CDR3 DNA: TGTGCCAGCTCACCAAAACAGACAGAGAACTATGGCTACACCTTC; CDR3 protein: CASSPKQTENYGYTF
V gene: TRBV9; clone size: once; J gene: TRBJ2-5; CDR3 length: 15; D gene: NA; CDR3 DNA: TGTGCCAGCAGCCCACAGGATTGGTACCAAGAGACCCAGTACTTC; CDR3 protein: CASSPQDWYQETQYF
V gene: TRBV19; clone size: NA; J gene: TRBJ2-1; CDR3 length: 16; D gene: NA; CDR3 DNA: TGTGCCAGTAGTATAGTTGGAGACACAGCCTACAATGAGCAGTTCTTC; CDR3 protein: CASSIVGDTAYNEQFF
V gene: TRBV6-5; clone size: once; J gene: TRBJ1-1; CDR3 length: 14; D gene: NA; CDR3 DNA: TGTGCCAGCACAACGGACGGGGGTGTGTCTGAAGCTTTCTTT; CDR3 protein: CASTTDGGVSEAFF
V gene: TRBV7-2; clone size: once; J gene: TRBJ2-4; CDR3 length: 14; D gene: NA; CDR3 DNA: TGTGCCAGCGGGGAACCAGGCTTAGGGGACATTCAGTACTTC; CDR3 protein: CASGEPGLGDIQYF
V gene: TRBV5-8; clone size: NA; J gene: TRBJ2-5; CDR3 length: 13; D gene: NA; CDR3 DNA: TGTGCCAGCCGGGCAGGGATGCAAGAGACCCAGTACTTC; CDR3 protein: CASRAGMQETQYF
V gene: TRBV28; clone size: once; J gene: TRBJ2-7; CDR3 length: 15; D gene: NA; CDR3 DNA: TGTGCCAGCAGGCCGTTAACATTTACCACGTACGAGCAGTACTTC; CDR3 protein: CASRPLTFTTYEQYF
V gene: TRBV28; clone size: NA; J gene: TRBJ2-5; CDR3 length: 16; D gene: TRBD2; CDR3 DNA: TGTGCCAGCAGTTCGGGGACTAGCGGGAGGAAAGAGACCCAGTACTTC; CDR3 protein: CASSSGTSGRKETQYF
V gene: TRBV24-1; clone size: NA; J gene: TRBJ1-5; CDR3 length: 15; D gene: TRBD1; CDR3 DNA: TGTGCCACCAGCCCTAACCAGGGGGGCAATCAGCCCCAGCATTTT; CDR3 protein: CATSPNQGGNQPQHF
V gene: TRBV18; clone size: NA; J gene: TRBJ2-1; CDR3 length: 17; D gene: TRBD2; CDR3 DNA: TGTGCCAGCTCACCGGAACGACTAGCGGGGCCGTACAATGAGCAGTTCTTC; CDR3 protein: CASSPERLAGPYNEQFF
V gene: TRBV7-3; clone size: once; J gene: TRBJ2-1; CDR3 length: 14; D gene: TRBD2; CDR3 DNA: TGTGCCAGCAGCGAGGGACTAGCGGGGGATGAGCAGTTCTTC; CDR3 protein: CASSEGLAGDEQFF
V gene: TRBV7-9; clone size: NA; J gene: TRBJ2-5; CDR3 length: 13; D gene: NA; CDR3 DNA: TGTGCCAGCAGCCTAACTCCCGCGGAGACCCAGTACTTC; CDR3 protein: CASSLTPAETQYF
V gene: TRBV29-1; clone size: NA; J gene: TRBJ1-1; CDR3 length: 13; D gene: NA; CDR3 DNA: TGCAGCGTTCAAGAGACGACGAACACTGAAGCTTTCTTT; CDR3 protein: CSVQETTNTEAFF
V gene: TRBV19; clone size: NA; J gene: TRBJ1-1; CDR3 length: 14; D gene: NA; CDR3 DNA: TGTGCCAGTAGTATGAGGGAGACGAACACTGAAGCTTTCTTT; CDR3 protein: CASSMRETNTEAFF